What follows are 15 T cell receptor beta chains derived from one specimen sequenced in a study of cytotoxic CD8 clonotypes in ibrutinib-treated CLL. Using immunoSEQ multiplex PCR, the repertoire was profiled, and TCRdb retains in-frame clones only, with some absent. The sample carries more than 35,000 clones, 71% recorded once. Sequences were derived from PBMCs, sampled at disease progression, from a patient treated with ibrutinib. All receptors derive from a human donor with chronic lymphocytic leukemia.

Many counts were recorded for this clone. The V call is TRBV5-6, the J call TRBJ2-5, with 7 bases aligning to TRBD1. The CDR3 length is 16 residues. The trim removed 3 bases at V and 0 bases at J, leaving 8 bases unmatched. Germline V lookup: CDR1 SGHDT, CDR2 YYEEEE. The CDR3 loop is CASSSRTGRYQETQYF. The CDR3 DNA reads TGTGCCAGCAGCTCGCGGACAGGTCGGTACCAAGAGACCCAGTACTTC. Variable domain in full (rest from reference TRBV5-6 and TRBJ2-5): DAGVTQSPTHLIKTRGQQVTLRCSPKSGHDTVSWYQQALGQGPQFIFQYYEEEERQRGNFPDRFSGHQFPNYSSELNVNALLLGDSALYLCASSSRTGRYQETQYFGPGTRLLVL.

The chain carries TRBV27 and TRBJ1-5; the match to TRBD1 covers 9 bases. Trimming cost V 5 bases and J 7 bases; bases outside gene matches: 9. Germline lookup yields CDR1 MNHEY and CDR2 SMNVEV (reference sequence). This CDR3 is built from 15 residues. CDR3 sequence (DNA): TGTGCCAGCAGTACGGGACAGGGAATTCCCCAGCCCCAGCATTTT. It codes for CASSTGQGIPQPQHF.

The CDR3 region has the DNA TGTGCCAGCAGCTTGTTCGGGACTAGCGTGCACGAGCAGTACTTC. This encodes CASSLFGTSVHEQYF. The rearrangement joins TRBV5-6 to TRBJ2-7; the match to TRBD2 covers 10 bases. Germline loops: CDR1 SGHDT, CDR2 YYEEEE. The CDR3 spans 15 residues. The junction had 6 bases not matched to a gene; V was cut back by 1 base and J by 5 bases.

The rearrangement links TRBV6-1 to TRBJ1-5; D perhaps matches TRBD1 (5 bases). The CDR3 sequence is 16 residues long. Germline loops: CDR1 MNHNS, CDR2 SASEGT. With 3 bases removed from V and 1 base from J, the gap between germline ends came to 13 bases. The CDR3 DNA reads TGTGCCAGCAGTGAGGGGGGGGTAGGAAGCAATCAGCCCCAGCATTTT. Its translation is CASSEGGVGSNQPQHF.

This clone occurred many times. J is TRBJ1-1 and V is TRBV5-1; the match to TRBD1 covers 8 bases. The length of the CDR3 is 15 residues. Germline values: CDR1 SGHRS, CDR2 YFSETQ. Trimming at V came to 0 bases and at J to 6 bases, leaving 7 bases not matched to a gene. CDR3 coding DNA: TGCGCCAGCAGCTTGGGGACAGGGCCGATGGCTGAAGCTTTCTTT. It codes for CASSLGTGPMAEAFF. Full variable domain (missing parts from reference TRBV5-1 and TRBJ1-1): KAGVTQTPRYLIKTRGQQVTLSCSPISGHRSVSWYQQTPGQGLQFLFEYFSETQRNKGNFPGRFSGRQFSNSRSEMNVSTLELGDSALYLCASSLGTGPMAEAFFGQGTRLTVV.

J is TRBJ1-6 and V is TRBV7-2, with D maybe TRBD1 (5 bases). The V end lost 5 bases, the J end lost 9 bases, and 14 bases lay between the germline ends. Germline values: CDR1 SGHTA, CDR2 FQGNSA. This CDR3 has 14 amino acids. CDR3 bases: TGTGCCAGCAGCCCTCCGGGGGTAACTTCACCCCTCCACTTT. It codes for CASSPPGVTSPLHF.

This sequence joins TRBV19 and TRBJ1-1; 7 nucleotides agree with TRBD1. V shed 6 bases, J shed 8 bases, and the junction held 12 bases outside the gene matches. CDR3 length: 14 residues. Per germline, CDR1 LNHDA and CDR2 SQIVND (reference sequence). CDR3 in amino acids: CASRGRQGAPEAFF. The DNA of the CDR3 is TGTGCCAGTAGGGGGAGACAGGGAGCACCCGAAGCTTTCTTT.

The CDR3 sequence: CASSLEGGGSTDTQYF. The CDR3, as DNA: TGCGCCAGCAGCTTGGAAGGGGGCGGTAGCACAGATACGCAGTATTTT. The rearrangement links TRBV5-1 to TRBJ2-3; TRBD1 matches 7 bases. CDR3 length: 16 amino acids. The V segment lost 0 bases and the J segment 0 bases; nucleotides outside the gene matches: 4. In germline, CDR1 is SGHRS, CDR2 YFSETQ.

This clone was observed at least ten times. The chain employs TRBV29-1 and TRBJ1-2, with a tentative D call TRBD1 (5 bases). The germline V gene encodes CDR1 SQVTM and CDR2 ANQGSEA. The CDR3 is 12 amino acids. The V and J ends lost 7 bases and 5 bases respectively, with 14 bases between them. CDR3 amino acids: CSGWGSSYGYTF. The CDR3 region has the DNA TGCAGCGGGTGGGGGTCGTCTTATGGCTACACCTTC.

The chain employs TRBV7-9 and TRBJ2-5; a possible D gene is TRBD2 (5 bases). The CDR3 consists of 11 residues. From germline, CDR1 is SEHNR and CDR2 FQNEAQ (reference sequence). Trimming pared 1 base from V and 10 bases from J, leaving 7 bases between. The CDR3 DNA reads TGTGCCAGCAGCTTAGATGAGGGCCAGTACTTC. Encoded protein: CASSLDEGQYF.

A few counts support this clone. CDR3 residues: CASSRGTGNYGYTF. The CDR3 bases are TGCGCCAGCAGCCGAGGGACAGGAAACTATGGCTACACCTTC. This sequence joins TRBV10-1 and TRBJ1-2, with TRBD1 identical over 8 bases. From germline, CDR1 is WNHNN and CDR2 SYGVQD (reference sequence). V lost 6 bases, J lost 2 bases, and 5 bases stayed unmatched. The CDR3 has 14 residues.

CDR3: CASSEGAYGYTF. The CDR3 DNA reads as TGTGCCAGCTCTGAGGGGGCCTATGGCTACACCTTC. The chain is built from TRBV5-6 and TRBJ1-2; 7 nucleotides match TRBD1. V lost 7 bases and J lost 4; bases outside the gene matches: 4. The CDR3 has 12 amino acids. CDR1 is SGHDT and CDR2 is YYEEEE in the germline V gene.

This chain uses TRBV6-6 with TRBJ1-2, with D perhaps matching TRBD1 (6 bases). CDR3 size: 13 residues. Germline V gives CDR1 MNHNY, CDR2 SVGAGI (reference sequence). Trimming took 6 bases from V and 8 from J, leaving 16 bases between them. Here the CDR3 reads CASSPRTGWGYTF. The DNA for the CDR3 is TGTGCCAGCAGCCCCCGAACAGGGTGGGGCTACACCTTC.

As concerns this clone: One end of the junction fails to match germline, which may point to a read error. The DNA for the CDR3 is TGTGCCAGCAGCTTAGTACCGGACAGGGTAGTCTTC. Amino acids: CASSLVPDRVVF. This chain joins TRBV7-9 and TRBJ2-1, with 8 bases identical to TRBD1. The CDR3 covers 12 residues. The germline V gene has CDR1 SEHNR and CDR2 FQNEAQ (reference sequence).

The DNA for the CDR3 is TGTGCCAGTAGTATCTTTTCCCTCTTTGGAAACACCATATATTTT. As protein: CASSIFSLFGNTIYF. The V gene is TRBV19, the J gene TRBJ1-3; D is uncertain. CDR3 size: 15 residues. Trimming stripped 3 bases from V and 3 bases from J, with 12 bases between. Germline assignment: CDR1 LNHDA and CDR2 SQIVND (reference sequence).